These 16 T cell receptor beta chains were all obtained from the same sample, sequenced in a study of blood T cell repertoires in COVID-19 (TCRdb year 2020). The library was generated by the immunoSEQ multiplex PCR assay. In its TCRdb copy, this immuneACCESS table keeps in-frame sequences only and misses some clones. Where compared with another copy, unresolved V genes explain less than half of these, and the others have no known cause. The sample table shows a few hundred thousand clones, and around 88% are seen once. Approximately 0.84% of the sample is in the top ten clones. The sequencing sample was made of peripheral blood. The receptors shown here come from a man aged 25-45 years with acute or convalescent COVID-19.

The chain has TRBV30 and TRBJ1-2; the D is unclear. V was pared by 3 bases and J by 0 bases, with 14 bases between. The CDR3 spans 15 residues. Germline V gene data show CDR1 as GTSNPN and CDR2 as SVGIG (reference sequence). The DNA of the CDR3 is TGTGCCTGGAGGAGGTCCACCCTTGCTAACTATGGCTACACCTTC. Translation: CAWRRSTLANYGYTF.

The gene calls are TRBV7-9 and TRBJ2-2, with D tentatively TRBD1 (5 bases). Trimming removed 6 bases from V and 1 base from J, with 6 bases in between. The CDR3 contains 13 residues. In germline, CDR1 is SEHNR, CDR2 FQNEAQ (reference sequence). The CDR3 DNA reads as TGTGCCAGCAGAGGACAGAACACCGGGGAGCTGTTTTTT. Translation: CASRGQNTGELFF.

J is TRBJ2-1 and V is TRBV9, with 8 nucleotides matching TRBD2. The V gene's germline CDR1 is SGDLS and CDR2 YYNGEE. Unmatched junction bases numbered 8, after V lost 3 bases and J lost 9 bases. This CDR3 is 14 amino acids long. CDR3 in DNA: TGTGCCAGCAGCGGCGGGACTAGGCGTCTTGAGCAGTTCTTC. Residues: CASSGGTRRLEQFF.

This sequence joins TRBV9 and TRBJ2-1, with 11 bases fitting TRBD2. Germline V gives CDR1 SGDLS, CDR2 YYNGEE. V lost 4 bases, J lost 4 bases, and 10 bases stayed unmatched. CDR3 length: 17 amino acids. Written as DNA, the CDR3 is TGTGCCAGCAGCCCACTACTAGCGGGGGAACCGTACAATGAGCAGTTCTTC. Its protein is CASSPLLAGEPYNEQFF.

CDR3 protein: CASSLALKGASYNSPLHF. DNA of the CDR3: TGTGCCAGCAGCTTAGCGCTTAAGGGGGCCTCCTATAATTCACCCCTCCACTTT. J is TRBJ1-6 and V is TRBV7-6; TRBD1 matches 7 bases. V lost 0 bases, J lost 0 bases, and 5 bases stayed unmatched. The germline V gene encodes CDR1 SGHVS and CDR2 FNYEAQ. The CDR3 covers 18 residues.

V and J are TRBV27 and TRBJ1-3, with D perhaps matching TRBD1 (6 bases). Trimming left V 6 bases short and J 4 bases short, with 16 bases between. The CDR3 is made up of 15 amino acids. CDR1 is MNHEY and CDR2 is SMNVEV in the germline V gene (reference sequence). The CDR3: CASRSNRAEGNTIYF. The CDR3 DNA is TGTGCCAGCAGATCTAACAGGGCTGAAGGAAACACCATATATTTT.

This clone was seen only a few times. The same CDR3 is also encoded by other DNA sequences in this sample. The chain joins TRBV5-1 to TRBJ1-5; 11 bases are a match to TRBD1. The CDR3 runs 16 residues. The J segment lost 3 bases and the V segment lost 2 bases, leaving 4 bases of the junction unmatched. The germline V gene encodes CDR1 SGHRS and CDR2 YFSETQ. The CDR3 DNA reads TGCGCCAGCAGCTTAGGGGACAGGGGGTACAATCAGCCCCAGCATTTT. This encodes CASSLGDRGYNQPQHF.

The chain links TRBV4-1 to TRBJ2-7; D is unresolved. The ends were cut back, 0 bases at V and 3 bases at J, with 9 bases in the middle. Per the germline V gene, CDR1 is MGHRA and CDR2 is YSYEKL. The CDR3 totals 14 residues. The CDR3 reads CASSQERKRYEQYF. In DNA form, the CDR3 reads TGCGCCAGCAGCCAAGAGAGAAAACGCTACGAGCAGTACTTC.

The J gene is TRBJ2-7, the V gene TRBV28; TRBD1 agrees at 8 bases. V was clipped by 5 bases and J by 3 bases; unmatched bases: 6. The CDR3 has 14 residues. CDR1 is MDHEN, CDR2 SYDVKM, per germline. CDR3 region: CASSPWTGIYEQYF. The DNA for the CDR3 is TGTGCCAGCAGTCCCTGGACAGGGATCTACGAGCAGTACTTC.

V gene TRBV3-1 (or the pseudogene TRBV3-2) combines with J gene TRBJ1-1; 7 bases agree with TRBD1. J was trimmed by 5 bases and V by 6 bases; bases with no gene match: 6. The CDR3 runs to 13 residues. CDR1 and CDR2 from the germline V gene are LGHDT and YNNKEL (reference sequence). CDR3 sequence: CASSHRGRTEAFF. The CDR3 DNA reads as TGTGCCAGCAGTCACAGGGGACGAACTGAAGCTTTCTTT.

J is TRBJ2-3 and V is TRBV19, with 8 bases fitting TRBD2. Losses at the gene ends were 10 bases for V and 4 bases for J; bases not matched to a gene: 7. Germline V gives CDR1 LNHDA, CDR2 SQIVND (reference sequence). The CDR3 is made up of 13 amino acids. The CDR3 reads CATKGRGADTQYF. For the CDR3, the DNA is TGTGCCACTAAGGGGCGGGGGGCAGATACGCAGTATTTT.

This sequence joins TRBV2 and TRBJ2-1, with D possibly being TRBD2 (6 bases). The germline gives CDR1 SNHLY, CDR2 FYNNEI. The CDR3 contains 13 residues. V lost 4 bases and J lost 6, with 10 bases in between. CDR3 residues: CASSVDGGNEQFF. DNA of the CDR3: TGTGCCAGCAGTGTAGACGGGGGCAATGAGCAGTTCTTC.

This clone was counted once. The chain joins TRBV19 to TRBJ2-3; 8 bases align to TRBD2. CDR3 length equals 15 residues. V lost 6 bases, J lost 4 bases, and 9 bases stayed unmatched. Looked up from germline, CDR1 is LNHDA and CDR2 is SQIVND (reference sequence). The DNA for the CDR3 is TGTGCCAGTAGCCCCACTGGCGGGAGGCCAGATACGCAGTATTTT. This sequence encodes CASSPTGGRPDTQYF.

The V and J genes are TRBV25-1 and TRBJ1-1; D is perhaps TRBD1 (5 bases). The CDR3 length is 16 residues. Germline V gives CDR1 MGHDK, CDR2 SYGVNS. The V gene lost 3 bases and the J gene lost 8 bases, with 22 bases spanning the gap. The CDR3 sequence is CASSDVASVYKGEAFF. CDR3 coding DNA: TGTGCCAGCAGTGATGTTGCTAGTGTTTACAAGGGGGAAGCTTTCTTT.

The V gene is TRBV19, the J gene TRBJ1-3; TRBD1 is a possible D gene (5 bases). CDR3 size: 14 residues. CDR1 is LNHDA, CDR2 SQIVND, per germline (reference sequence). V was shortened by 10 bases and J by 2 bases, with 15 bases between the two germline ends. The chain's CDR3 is CATAPGGAGNTIYF. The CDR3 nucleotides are TGTGCCACCGCCCCCGGGGGAGCTGGAAACACCATATATTTT.

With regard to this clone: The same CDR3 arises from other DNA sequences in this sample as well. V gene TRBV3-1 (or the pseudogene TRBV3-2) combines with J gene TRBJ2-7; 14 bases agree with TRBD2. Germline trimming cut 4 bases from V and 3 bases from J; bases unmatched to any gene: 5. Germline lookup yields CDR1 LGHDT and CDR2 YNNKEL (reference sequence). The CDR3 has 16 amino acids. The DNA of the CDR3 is TGTGCCAGCAGCCTAGGACTAGCGGGAGGAGGCTACGAGCAGTACTTC. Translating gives CASSLGLAGGGYEQYF.